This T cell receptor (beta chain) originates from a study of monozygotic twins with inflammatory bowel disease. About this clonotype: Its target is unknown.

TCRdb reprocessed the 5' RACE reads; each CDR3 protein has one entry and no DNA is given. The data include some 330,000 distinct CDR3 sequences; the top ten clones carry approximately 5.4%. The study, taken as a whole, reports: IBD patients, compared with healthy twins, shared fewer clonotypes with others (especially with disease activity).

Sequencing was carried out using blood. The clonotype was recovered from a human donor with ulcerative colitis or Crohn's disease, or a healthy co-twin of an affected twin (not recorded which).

This chain's CDR3 is CASSSPSGINEQFF. This chain uses TRBV28 with TRBJ2-1; TCRdb selects TRBD2, and the lack of DNA leaves this call unchecked. The CDR3 runs 14 residues. CDR1 MDHEN and CDR2 SYDVKM come from the germline V gene.